This TCR beta chain came from a study of metastatic and nonmetastatic thyroid tumors. Study in general: The study looked at repertoires side by side in blood and in tumor or nodule tissue from malignant and benign thyroid patients. Study outcomes and limitations: Malignant thyroid tumors reportedly had TCR beta diversity that was significantly higher than in benign nodules, in blood and tumor.

Authors' analysis steps: CDR3 was compared across clinicopathological groups, and the resulting differences were used to build a distant-metastasis classifier for papillary thyroid cancer. TCRdb called clones again from the PCR reads with MiXCR. The authors' filters were not applied to this entry. The data contain tens of thousands of clones, around 28% of them singletons. As for this clone: Its antigen is still unknown. At one boundary the junction diverges from the germline segment, which might be a read error.

Germline V gene sequence: CDR1 MDHEN, CDR2 SYDVKM. CDR3 length: 15 residues. Thyroid surgery had not been preceded by any treatment in any patient. The chain uses TRBV28 and TRBJ2-1; D remains ambiguous. The specimen was blood. This TCR was sampled from a male donor with papillary thyroid cancer or a benign thyroid nodule (not recorded which). Some clones in this sample may be carry-over from other donors' samples. The CDR3 region has the DNA TGTTCCAGCAGTTTATCCCCCCCAGGACCACATGAGCAGTTCTTC. It translates to CSSSLSPPGPHEQFF. Complete variable domain (other parts from reference TRBV28 and TRBJ2-1): DVKVTQSSRYLVKRTGEKVFLECVQDMDHENMFWYRQDPGLGLRLIYFSYDVKMKEKGDIPEGYSVSREKKERFSLILESASTNQTSMYLCSSSLSPPGPHEQFFGPGTRLTVL.